The 16 T cell receptor beta chains given below trace back to one sample, sequenced in a study of cytomegalovirus exposure and HLA in healthy donors. Both 60 Vbeta primers and 13 Jbeta primers went into the PCR. The data were produced by immunoSEQ multiplex PCR, yet TCRdb's version contains in-frame clones alone and is incomplete. The profile shows roughly 120,000 clones, around 64% of them singletons. Sequences were obtained from PBMCs. The origin of the receptors is a woman aged 25 to 39 in good health and CMV-seronegative.

This clone was detected a few times. The chain carries TRBV29-1 and TRBJ1-2; TRBD1 might be the D (5 bases). Germline assignment: CDR1 SQVTM and CDR2 ANQGSEA. CDR3 size: 15 residues. V gave up 4 bases and J gave up 0 bases, with 15 bases separating them. CDR3 residues: CSVGFSGETNYGYTF. CDR3 nucleotides: TGCAGCGTTGGTTTCTCGGGGGAAACTAACTATGGCTACACCTTC.

The chain has TRBV29-1 and TRBJ2-5; D not resolved. CDR3 length: 11 residues. Germline V CDR1 and CDR2: SQVTM, ANQGSEA. V was shortened by 4 bases and J by 4 bases, with 7 bases between the two germline ends. CDR3: CSVVPLETQYF. The CDR3 region has the DNA TGCAGCGTTGTTCCCCTAGAGACCCAGTACTTC.

The genes are TRBV4-1 and TRBJ2-7; TRBD2 agrees at 10 bases. Trimming cost V 1 base and J 4 bases; bases outside gene matches: 10. The germline V gene encodes CDR1 MGHRA and CDR2 YSYEKL. This CDR3 has 17 amino acids. CDR3 in amino acids: CASSQGMRTSGIYEQYF. CDR3 sequence (DNA): TGCGCCAGCAGCCAAGGAATGAGAACTAGCGGGATTTACGAGCAGTACTTC.

This clone has only one observation. The V call is TRBV19, the J call TRBJ1-2, with 9 bases lining up with TRBD1. V lost 10 bases and J lost 0; bases outside the gene matches: 12. Germline lookup yields CDR1 LNHDA and CDR2 SQIVND (reference sequence). The CDR3 is 16 residues long. The CDR3 nucleotides read TGTGCCACGACAGGGGGAGACCACTTAGCTAACTATGGCTACACCTTC. Translation gives CATTGGDHLANYGYTF. The full variable domain, rest sourced from reference TRBV19 and TRBJ1-2, is DGGITQSPKYLFRKEGQNVTLSCEQNLNHDAMYWYRQDPGQGLRLIYYSQIVNDFQKGDIAEGYSVSREKKESFPLTVTSAQKNPTAFYLCATTGGDHLANYGYTFGSGTRLTVV.

V usage is TRBV10-3 and J usage is TRBJ2-1, with D possibly being TRBD2 (5 bases). Germline CDR1 ENHRY, CDR2 SYGVKD. Trimming took off 3 bases at V and 4 bases at J, with 10 bases between the two ends. This CDR3 has 14 residues. CDR3 in DNA: TGTGCCATCAGTGATCGGGATAGTTACAATGAGCAGTTCTTC. As protein: CAISDRDSYNEQFF.

This clone was observed a few times. This chain uses TRBV6-6 with TRBJ2-3; TRBD1 matches at 9 bases. The V and J ends lost 6 bases and 5 bases, in that order; junction bases with no gene match: 9. The germline CDR1 and CDR2 sequences are MNHNY and SVGAGI (reference sequence). The CDR3 extends over 15 amino acids. The CDR3 bases are TGTGCCAGCAGACTACAGAGGACAGGGGAAGATACGCAGTATTTT. Protein: CASRLQRTGEDTQYF.

This clone came up a few times. The gene calls are TRBV6-1 and TRBJ2-2, with 11 bases fitting TRBD2. Germline values: CDR1 MNHNS, CDR2 SASEGT. The CDR3 is made up of 14 amino acids. Trimming removed 11 bases from V and 5 bases from J; junction bases left unmatched: 7. The CDR3 loop is CAGTSGSATGELFF. Written as DNA, the CDR3 is TGTGCCGGCACTAGCGGGAGTGCGACCGGGGAGCTGTTTTTT.

This clone was counted a single time. The rearrangement links TRBV28 to TRBJ1-1; the match to TRBD1 covers 7 bases. Germline V CDR1 and CDR2: MDHEN, SYDVKM. Trimming removed 1 base from V and 4 bases from J; junction bases left unmatched: 15. The CDR3 is 18 residues long. CDR3 nucleotides: TGTGCCAGCAGTTTATCCTTGGAGACAGGGATCAGTGTCACTGAAGCTTTCTTT. Amino acids: CASSLSLETGISVTEAFF.

The V call is TRBV6-1, the J call TRBJ2-3; 8 bases map to TRBD2. The CDR3 extends over 13 amino acids. J lost 4 bases, V lost 7 bases, and 4 bases had no gene match. The germline gives CDR1 MNHNS, CDR2 SASEGT. This CDR3 reads CASTGGLADTQYF. CDR3 in DNA: TGTGCCAGCACGGGGGGGCTGGCAGATACGCAGTATTTT.

The CDR3 loop reads CAWSTDHTQYF. The CDR3 DNA reads TGTGCCTGGAGTACAGACCATACGCAGTATTTT. The V gene is TRBV30, the J gene TRBJ2-3, with D uncertain. V dropped 2 bases and J dropped 7 bases, with 7 bases sitting between them. CDR1 is GTSNPN and CDR2 is SVGIG in the germline V gene (reference sequence). This CDR3 is built from 11 residues.

This clone has a single count. The chain joins TRBV5-6 to TRBJ2-1; D perhaps matches TRBD1 (6 bases). Trimming took off 3 bases at V and 1 base at J, with 14 bases between the two ends. The CDR3 spans 16 residues. Per germline, CDR1 SGHDT and CDR2 YYEEEE. This chain's CDR3 is CASSWGPGQSYNEQFF. The CDR3 nucleotides are TGTGCCAGCAGCTGGGGTCCCGGACAGTCCTACAATGAGCAGTTCTTC.

Only a few counts were recorded for this clone. The J gene is TRBJ1-4, the V gene TRBV27; 11 bases are shared with TRBD1. Germline-derived CDR1 and CDR2 are MNHEY and SMNVEV (reference sequence). Trimming at V came to 5 bases and at J to 7 bases, leaving 15 bases not matched to a gene. The CDR3 runs 18 residues. In DNA form, the CDR3 reads TGTGCCAGCAGTGCGACTCCCAGGACAGGGGGCCTCATTGAAAAACTGTTTTTT. It codes for CASSATPRTGGLIEKLFF.

V usage is TRBV6-5 and J usage is TRBJ1-2, with D perhaps TRBD1 (5 bases). Trimming left V 3 bases short and J 0 bases short, with 8 bases between. This CDR3 is built from 14 residues. CDR1 is MNHEY and CDR2 is SVGAGI in the germline V gene. The CDR3 loop reads CASSYDRSNYGYTF. Here the CDR3 DNA reads TGTGCCAGCAGTTATGACAGATCTAACTATGGCTACACCTTC.

The J gene is TRBJ2-7, the V gene TRBV28; maybe TRBD1 (6 bases). CDR1 and CDR2 from the germline V gene are MDHEN and SYDVKM. The CDR3 is 15 amino acids. V lost 7 bases, J lost 1 base, and 17 bases lay in between. CDR3: CASTTAGGSSYEQYF. The CDR3 DNA sequence: TGTGCCAGCACAACAGCTGGGGGCAGTTCCTACGAGCAGTACTTC.

The rearrangement links TRBV7-8 to TRBJ2-2; TRBD2 aligns across 8 bases. This CDR3 has 15 residues. Germline V gene lookup returns CDR1 SGHVS and CDR2 FQNEAQ. V gave up 3 bases and J gave up 1 base; unmatched junction bases: 1. For the CDR3, the DNA is TGTGCCAGCAGCTTCAGCGGGAGGAACACCGGGGAGCTGTTTTTT. It is translated as CASSFSGRNTGELFF.

The chain couples TRBV5-6 to TRBJ1-5; 7 bases align to TRBD1. The germline V gene encodes CDR1 SGHDT and CDR2 YYEEEE. The J segment lost 0 bases and the V segment lost 0 bases, leaving 6 bases of the junction unmatched. The CDR3 length is 17 residues. CDR3 sequence reads: CASSLGQGVYSNQPQHF. CDR3 nucleotides: TGTGCCAGCAGCTTGGGGCAGGGGGTCTATAGCAATCAGCCCCAGCATTTT. Based on the CDR3 plus reference TRBV5-6 and TRBJ1-5, the full variable domain is DAGVTQSPTHLIKTRGQQVTLRCSPKSGHDTVSWYQQALGQGPQFIFQYYEEEERQRGNFPDRFSGHQFPNYSSELNVNALLLGDSALYLCASSLGQGVYSNQPQHFGDGTRLSIL.